These T cell receptor beta chains were read from a single sample in a study of early T cells in non-severe SARS-CoV-2 infection. TCRdb fed the 5' RACE reads into MiXCR, producing one record per CDR3 protein. The sample lists some 80,000 distinct CDR3 sequences, 10% to 15% seen once, with 15% in the top ten. The sample in question was whole blood, obtained at baseline. The receptors here all came from an adult who was a healthcare worker with PCR-confirmed SARS-CoV-2 infection or an uninfected control (not recorded which). The donor label of this sample is uncertain. Each CDR3 is given with its conserved first and last residue. D genes are given only for firm matches. Part of the rows lack a size; the others show once, few, many or a class for expanded clones.

>TRBV7-9|.|.|TRBJ1-1
TGTGCCAGCAGCTTAGAAGCTTATGGAGCTTTCTTT
CASSLEAYGAFF
>TRBV18|many|.|TRBJ2-4
TGTGCCAGCTCACCACCCGGGGTAGGAAACATTCAGTACTTC
CASSPPGVGNIQYF
>TRBV6-1|.|.|TRBJ1-1
TGTGCCAGCAGTCGCGGGACACAGAACGCTGAAGCTTTCTTT
CASSRGTQNAEAFF
>TRBV13|many|.|TRBJ1-5
TGTGCCAGCAGCCGCTCGAGGGAGCCCCAGCATTTT
CASSRSREPQHF
>TRBV18|few|.|TRBJ1-3
TGTGCCAGCTCACCTGCGGCCGGGGTCTCTGGAAACACCATATATTTT
CASSPAAGVSGNTIYF
>TRBV10-3|many|TRBD2|TRBJ2-7
TGTGCCATCAGCGCCCGACTAGCGACGGACTCCTACGAGCAGTACTTC
CAISARLATDSYEQYF
>TRBV27|.|TRBD1|TRBJ2-1
TGTGCCAGCAACTACAGGGGAAAGGGTGGGAATGAGCAGTTCTTC
CASNYRGKGGNEQFF
>TRBV10-3|many|TRBD1|TRBJ1-6
TGTGCCATCAGCGCGGACAGGCATTCCTATAATTCACCCCTCCACTTT
CAISADRHSYNSPLHF
>TRBV6-1|.|.|TRBJ1-2
TGTGCCAGCAGTGAAACTAGATCGACCTATGGCTACACCTTC
CASSETRSTYGYTF
>TRBV27|few|TRBD1|TRBJ2-7
TGTGCCAGCAGTTTTTCGCCGGACAGGGCCTACGAGCAGTACTTC
CASSFSPDRAYEQYF
>TRBV6-6|many|.|TRBJ2-5
TGTGCCAGCAGTTATGGAAGGGGACCGGAGACCCAGTACTTC
CASSYGRGPETQYF
>TRBV9|.|TRBD2|TRBJ2-1
TGTGCCAGCAGCGGGACTAGCAGTGAGCAGTTCTTC
CASSGTSSEQFF
>TRBV7-2|many|.|TRBJ2-1
TGTGCCAGCAGGTCTCCCTCCGCCCATGAGCAGTTCTTC
CASRSPSAHEQFF
>TRBV4-1|many|.|TRBJ1-2
TGCGCCAGCAGCCACCTAGGACGGGCCCCAGAAGGCTACACCTTC
CASSHLGRAPEGYTF
>TRBV7-9|few|.|TRBJ1-5
TGTGCCAGCAGCTTAATCTCCAGGGTCGATAGCAATCAGCCCCAGCATTTT
CASSLISRVDSNQPQHF
>TRBV7-9|few|.|TRBJ2-7
TGTGCCAGCAGCACCGGGCGGCACTCCTACGAGCAGTACTTC
CASSTGRHSYEQYF
>TRBV20-1|many|.|TRBJ2-7
TGCAGTGCTACGGGGGCCCGCTATTCCTACGAGCAGTACTTC
CSATGARYSYEQYF
>TRBV5-1|many|.|TRBJ1-2
TGCGCCAGCAGCTTGGGTTCCCAGGGTAGCTATGGCTACACCTTC
CASSLGSQGSYGYTF
>TRBV6-6|.|.|TRBJ1-5
TGTGCCAGCAGCCACGGGACACCTAGCAATCAGCCCCAGCATTTT
CASSHGTPSNQPQHF
>TRBV2|few|.|TRBJ2-3
TGTGCCAGCAGTGATTTCCGTCCCACAGATACGCAGTATTTT
CASSDFRPTDTQYF
>TRBV30|many|TRBD1|TRBJ2-7
TGTGCCTTCCGGGACAGGGCCTACGAGCAGTACTTC
CAFRDRAYEQYF
>TRBV18|once|.|TRBJ1-5
TGTGCCAGCTCACCAACGGGGATTAGCAATCATCCCCAGCATTTT
CASSPTGISNHPQHF